One T cell receptor (beta chain) is described in this entry. Its antigen remains unidentified. The data belong to a study of blood T cells in healthy people across ages. General study findings and limits: Age showed a roughly linear inverse relationship with TCR beta diversity per million T cells.

This CDR3 has 16 residues. The germline V gene has CDR1 MNHEY and CDR2 SVGEGT. Next came a second PCR, run for about 7 to 12 cycles, which used a sample-barcoded 5' primer along with a J-beta primer mix. Every single cDNA molecule received a tag from a template-switch adaptor with 12 random nucleotides. MiXCR, run by TCRdb on the 5' RACE reads, gives a single entry per CDR3 protein. The table records over 1,300,000 distinct CDR3 sequences, approximately 60% of them present only once. This sequence joins TRBV6-2 or TRBV6-3 and TRBJ2-7, with 9 bases that match TRBD2. Gene TRBJ2-5 matches the end of the DNA better, so the J call may be wrong. The sequenced sample was blood. The sequence was collected from a man in his late teens or twenties in good health. This chain's CDR3 is CASSLGVGTSRETQYF. The DNA for the CDR3 is TGTGCCAGCAGCCTCGGGGTCGGGACTAGCCGAGAGACCCAGTACTTC.